The present entry profiles one T cell receptor (beta chain) with its context. Its cognate antigen is unknown. This entry belongs to a study of cytomegalovirus exposure and HLA in healthy donors. Study-level results: Later analysis found that TCR beta chains associated with HLA were more clonally expanded than other, equally common chains. It was taken for granted in presence/absence analyses that sequencing depth across donors was roughly uniform. The listing of about 150 TCR beta chains classed them as cytomegalovirus-associated.

The CDR3 sequence is 15 residues long. Trimming removed 3 bases from V and 6 bases from J; junction bases left unmatched: 11. In germline, CDR1 is SQVTM, CDR2 ANQGSEA. In the PCR, 60 Vbeta and 13 Jbeta primers were used. The repertoire was sequenced with immunoSEQ multiplex PCR; TCRdb's copy has only in-frame clones and lacks some. Altogether tens of thousands of clones are present, 70% to 75% being singletons, with the ten largest covering roughly 6%. The chain joins TRBV29-1 to TRBJ1-1, with 9 bases that match TRBD1. What was sequenced was PBMCs. This receptor was identified in a man younger than 40 in good health and CMV-seronegative. CDR3 amino acids: CSVDPLQGARAEAFF. As DNA, the CDR3 is TGCAGCGTTGACCCTTTACAGGGGGCGAGGGCTGAAGCTTTCTTT.